What follows are 31 T cell receptor beta chains derived from one specimen sequenced in a study of control samples from healthy donors and cancer patients. TCRdb's table, derived via immunoSEQ multiplex PCR, lists solely in-frame clones and lacks some. The data show 120,000 to 150,000 clones, approximately 90% seen once. The sequencing sample was made of blood. Receptor source: a woman aged 30 to 39 in good health.

V gene TRBV5-1 combines with J gene TRBJ2-7, with TRBD2 identical over 11 bases. Germline assignment: CDR1 SGHRS and CDR2 YFSETQ. The length of the CDR3 is 14 residues. V was clipped by 2 bases and J by 6 bases; unmatched bases: 4. The chain's CDR3 is CASSFTLAGGEQYF. DNA for the CDR3: TGCGCCAGCAGCTTCACCCTAGCGGGAGGCGAGCAGTACTTC.

This chain joins TRBV5-5 and TRBJ2-5, with TRBD1 as a possible D gene (6 bases). The CDR3 loop spans 15 amino acids. Trimming took off 2 bases at V and 4 bases at J, with 15 bases between the two ends. CDR1 is SGHKS and CDR2 is YYEKEE in the germline V gene (reference sequence). CDR3 nucleotides: TGTGCCAGCAGCTTTATCTGGGGGCGCGGAGAGACCCAGTACTTC. Translating gives CASSFIWGRGETQYF.

The J gene is TRBJ2-1, the V gene TRBV2; 12 bases are a match to TRBD2. The V gene end was trimmed by 5 bases and the J gene end by 6 bases; junction bases not matched to a gene: 14. The CDR3 is 18 amino acids. The germline gives CDR1 SNHLY, CDR2 FYNNEI. For the CDR3, the DNA is TGTGCCAGCAGTCCGTACAGCACTCTAGCGGGAGGGGGCAATGAGCAGTTCTTC. Translating gives CASSPYSTLAGGGNEQFF.

V usage is TRBV24-1 and J usage is TRBJ1-2, with 7 bases lining up with TRBD1. V lost 5 bases to trimming and J lost 1 base; unmatched junction nucleotides: 6. CDR3 length: 15 residues. The V gene's germline CDR1 is KGHDR and CDR2 SFDVKD. The CDR3: CATSVGTANNYGYTF. The CDR3 coding sequence is TGTGCCACCAGTGTTGGGACAGCGAATAACTATGGCTACACCTTC.

The genes are TRBV27 and TRBJ1-2; D is unresolved. Germline CDR1 is MNHEY and CDR2 is SMNVEV (reference sequence). The CDR3 totals 14 residues. The germline V and J ends were trimmed by 7 bases and 5 bases, with 17 bases remaining between them. The CDR3 here is CASTRRLGLYGYTF. Here the CDR3 DNA reads TGTGCCAGCACCCGTAGACTGGGATTATATGGCTACACCTTC.

The CDR3 region has the DNA TGTGCCAGCAGCTCGCCTAGCGGGAGGCCCCATGAGCAGTTCTTC. This encodes CASSSPSGRPHEQFF. The chain recombines TRBV25-1 with TRBJ2-1; TRBD2 matches at 11 bases. This CDR3 comprises 15 residues. J was trimmed by 8 bases and V by 6 bases; bases with no gene match: 9. CDR1 MGHDK and CDR2 SYGVNS come from the germline V gene.

This rearrangement joins TRBV28 to TRBJ2-1; TRBD1 agrees at 9 bases. In germline, CDR1 is MDHEN, CDR2 SYDVKM. The ends lost 9 bases at V and 8 bases at J; junction bases unmatched: 8. This CDR3 has 13 amino acids. The CDR3 region is CASLTGGGDEQFF. CDR3 sequence (DNA): TGTGCCAGTCTTACAGGGGGCGGCGATGAGCAGTTCTTC.

Only one count was recorded for this clone. The rearrangement uses TRBV10-3 and TRBJ2-3; 8 bases map to TRBD2. J was trimmed by 1 base and V by 5 bases; bases with no gene match: 5. The CDR3 has 15 residues. In germline, CDR1 is ENHRY, CDR2 SYGVKD. Here the CDR3 DNA reads TGTGCCATCAGTCAAAGCGGGAGCCGCACAGATACGCAGTATTTT. Translation gives CAISQSGSRTDTQYF.

CDR3 region: CASRGRSETQYF. As DNA, the CDR3 is TGTGCCAGCAGGGGCCGATCAGAGACCCAGTACTTC. This chain links TRBV11-3 with TRBJ2-5; D unclear. V was clipped by 6 bases and J by 4 bases, with 9 bases between them. CDR1 is SGHNT, CDR2 YENEEA, per germline. The CDR3 is 12 amino acids.

This chain links TRBV28 with TRBJ2-2, with 14 nucleotides matching TRBD2. Trimming at V came to 7 bases and at J to 4 bases, leaving 11 bases not matched to a gene. The CDR3 extends over 18 amino acids. The germline V gene has CDR1 MDHEN and CDR2 SYDVKM. CDR3 coding DNA: TGTGCCAGCATTCACAGGGGACTAGCGGGAGCGGGCACCGGGGAGCTGTTTTTT. Amino acid sequence: CASIHRGLAGAGTGELFF.

The V call is TRBV14, the J call TRBJ2-7; D perhaps matches TRBD2 (6 bases). V gave up 2 bases and J gave up 9 bases, with 11 bases separating them. The V gene's germline CDR1 is SGHDN and CDR2 FVKESK. The CDR3 spans 12 residues. The CDR3 reads CASSQTRGRQYF. The CDR3 nucleotides read TGTGCCAGCAGCCAAACCCGGGGGAGGCAGTACTTC.

The chain is built from TRBV6-2 or TRBV6-3 and TRBJ1-1, with a tentative D call TRBD1 (6 bases). The ends were cut back, 2 bases at V and 1 base at J, with 23 bases in the middle. Germline CDR1 and CDR2: MNHEY and SVGEGT. This CDR3 region has 19 residues. The chain's CDR3 is CASSYVSPAGAFKNTEAFF. CDR3 DNA sequence: TGTGCCAGCAGTTACGTGAGCCCGGCAGGGGCTTTCAAGAACACTGAAGCTTTCTTT.

This chain links TRBV18 with TRBJ1-3; D remains ambiguous. The CDR3 consists of 13 residues. The germline V gene encodes CDR1 KGHSH and CDR2 LQKENI. Trimming pared 3 bases from V and 0 bases from J, leaving 3 bases between. CDR3 nucleotide sequence: TGTGCCAGCTCACCGGACTCTGGAAACACCATATATTTT. Translation: CASSPDSGNTIYF.

V is TRBV5-1 and J is TRBJ2-5; TRBD2 might be the D (6 bases). Germline V lookup: CDR1 SGHRS, CDR2 YFSETQ. With 2 bases removed from V and 4 bases from J, the gap between germline ends came to 15 bases. CDR3 size: 15 residues. The CDR3 nucleotides read TGCGCCAGCAGCTTAACCGGGGGTAGGGGAGAGACCCAGTACTTC. This sequence encodes CASSLTGGRGETQYF.

This clone was counted only a few times. The gene calls are TRBV5-4 and TRBJ1-6, with a tentative D call TRBD1 (6 bases). V shed 1 base and J shed 14 bases, with 16 bases lying between them. The germline gives CDR1 SGHNT, CDR2 YYREEE (reference sequence). The CDR3 contains 14 residues. The CDR3 coding sequence is TGTGCCAGCAGCTTGACTGGGGGCACTGTGGCCCTCCACTTT. Its protein is CASSLTGGTVALHF.

J is TRBJ1-6 and V is TRBV30, with D hard to call. The CDR3 consists of 17 residues. Trimming left V 0 bases short and J 7 bases short, with 19 bases between. The germline V gene has CDR1 GTSNPN and CDR2 SVGIG (reference sequence). In DNA, the CDR3 is TGTGCCTGGAGTGTGGGCCGCGGTGTTTCGGGAAATTCACCCCTCCACTTT. This codes for CAWSVGRGVSGNSPLHF.

This chain joins TRBV7-8 and TRBJ2-3, with TRBD2 matching over 14 bases. The CDR3 covers 12 residues. The V gene end was trimmed by 5 bases and the J gene end by 15 bases; junction bases not matched to a gene: 4. CDR1 and CDR2 from the germline V gene are SGHVS and FQNEAQ. The CDR3 region is CASSPGLAGAYF. Written as DNA, the CDR3 is TGTGCCAGCAGCCCGGGACTAGCGGGAGCTTATTTT.

The chain links TRBV5-1 to TRBJ1-1; D remains unclear. Trimming left V 0 bases short and J 3 bases short, with 9 bases between. This CDR3 is built from 14 residues. Germline V CDR1 and CDR2: SGHRS, YFSETQ. CDR3 residues: CASSLGRIDTEAFF. The CDR3 DNA is TGCGCCAGCAGCTTGGGTCGGATAGACACTGAAGCTTTCTTT.

The rearrangement links TRBV6-5 to TRBJ1-1, with D hard to call. CDR1 MNHEY and CDR2 SVGAGI come from the germline V gene. The CDR3 consists of 12 residues. V was clipped by 6 bases and J by 2 bases, with 7 bases between them. CDR3: CASRDANTEAFF. Here the CDR3 DNA reads TGTGCCAGCAGAGACGCCAACACTGAAGCTTTCTTT.

This clone came up once. The chain combines TRBV2 with TRBJ1-3, with 9 bases that match TRBD1. This CDR3 contains 16 residues. The J segment lost 1 base and the V segment lost 6 bases, leaving 7 bases of the junction unmatched. CDR1 is SNHLY and CDR2 is FYNNEI in the germline V gene. CDR3 loop: CASSSGTGRSGNTIYF. The CDR3 region has the DNA TGTGCCAGCAGCTCCGGGACAGGGAGGTCTGGAAACACCATATATTTT.

This clone was observed once. The rearrangement uses TRBV24-1 and TRBJ2-6; D remains unclear. The CDR3 has 16 residues. Per germline, CDR1 KGHDR and CDR2 SFDVKD. The germline V and J ends were trimmed by 3 bases and 0 bases, with 8 bases remaining between them. The CDR3: CATSDARFSGANVLTF. The DNA of the CDR3 is TGTGCCACCAGTGATGCCCGGTTCTCTGGGGCCAACGTCCTGACTTTC.

The CDR3 region has the DNA TGTGCCAGTAGTATCCGGGTGGGGGAAGGCTCCTACGAGCAGTACTTC. It translates to CASSIRVGEGSYEQYF. The chain joins TRBV19 to TRBJ2-7; D tentatively reads TRBD1 or TRBD2 (5 bases each). V shed 3 bases and J shed 0 bases, with 15 bases lying between them. The V gene's germline CDR1 is LNHDA and CDR2 SQIVND (reference sequence). The CDR3 length is 16 residues. The full variable domain, its missing parts supplied by reference TRBV19 and TRBJ2-7, is DGGITQSPKYLFRKEGQNVTLSCEQNLNHDAMYWYRQDPGQGLRLIYYSQIVNDFQKGDIAEGYSVSREKKESFPLTVTSAQKNPTAFYLCASSIRVGEGSYEQYFGPGTRLTVT.

V usage is TRBV7-2 and J usage is TRBJ2-7; D is possibly TRBD2 (6 bases). Germline assignment: CDR1 SGHTA and CDR2 FQGNSA. Trimming removed 0 bases from V and 6 bases from J, with 12 bases in between. CDR3 length: 14 residues. This CDR3 reads CASSLALAPGEQYF. DNA of the CDR3: TGTGCCAGCAGCTTAGCGCTAGCGCCAGGCGAGCAGTACTTC.

This chain links TRBV5-1 with TRBJ2-2; 8 bases align to TRBD2. CDR1 is SGHRS and CDR2 is YFSETQ in the germline V gene. V shed 4 bases and J 4 bases; nucleotides not matched to a gene: 9. CDR3 length: 16 residues. For the CDR3, the DNA is TGCGCCAGCAGCCCCTTTCCCAGCGGGAGCACCGGGGAGCTGTTTTTT. It yields the protein CASSPFPSGSTGELFF.

This sequence joins TRBV6-5 and TRBJ2-2; 11 bases map to TRBD1. Germline values: CDR1 MNHEY, CDR2 SVGAGI. The CDR3 runs to 16 residues. J was trimmed by 6 bases and V by 2 bases; bases with no gene match: 5. The CDR3 loop is CASSYPGQGAAGELFF. In DNA, the CDR3 is TGTGCCAGCAGTTACCCCGGACAGGGGGCGGCCGGGGAGCTGTTTTTT.

The rearrangement links TRBV11-2 to TRBJ1-1; 7 positions agree with TRBD1. Trimming took 5 bases from V and 7 from J; bases not matched to a gene: 10. Looked up from germline, CDR1 is SGHAT and CDR2 is FQNNGV. The CDR3 runs to 14 residues. CDR3 loop: CASSASTGSNEAFF. The CDR3 nucleotides are TGTGCCAGCAGCGCTTCGACAGGGTCCAATGAAGCTTTCTTT. Supplemented by reference TRBV11-2 and TRBJ1-1, the full variable domain reads EAGVAQSPRYKIIEKRQSVAFWCNPISGHATLYWYQQILGQGPKLLIQFQNNGVVDDSQLPKDRFSAERLKGVDSTLKIQPAKLEDSAVYLCASSASTGSNEAFFGQGTRLTVV.

V gene TRBV28 combines with J gene TRBJ2-7; TRBD2 might be the D (6 bases). This CDR3 spans 12 amino acids. Between the trimmed V and J ends, which lost 5 bases and 6 bases, there was a span of 11 bases. Germline CDR1 MDHEN, CDR2 SYDVKM. CDR3 amino acids: CASSGTGPEQYF. The CDR3 DNA reads TGTGCCAGCAGTGGGACTGGGCCCGAGCAGTACTTC.

CDR3 loop: CASSQDLQPQYF. The CDR3 DNA reads TGTGCCAGCAGCCAAGATCTACAGCCTCAGTACTTC. The chain has TRBV3-1 (or the pseudogene TRBV3-2) and TRBJ2-7; D is ambiguous. CDR1 LGHDT and CDR2 YNNKEL come from the germline V gene (reference sequence). The CDR3 is made up of 12 amino acids. The V gene lost 0 bases and the J gene lost 10 bases, with 10 bases spanning the gap.

This clone was observed a few times. The chain employs TRBV18 and TRBJ2-3, with 7 positions matching TRBD2. The germline gives CDR1 KGHSH, CDR2 LQKENI. There are 14 residues in the CDR3. J gave up 3 bases and V 5 bases, and 5 bases lay outside the gene matches. CDR3 region: CASSAGVNTDTQYF. In DNA form, the CDR3 reads TGTGCCAGCTCAGCGGGAGTCAATACAGATACGCAGTATTTT.

The chain recombines TRBV5-4 with TRBJ2-7; tentatively, D is TRBD2 (5 bases). The CDR3 runs 15 residues. Trimming removed 0 bases from V and 0 bases from J, with 10 bases in between. Germline assignment: CDR1 SGHNT and CDR2 YYREEE (reference sequence). The DNA for the CDR3 is TGTGCCAGCAGCTTGGGCGGGTCTACCTCCTACGAGCAGTACTTC. It translates to CASSLGGSTSYEQYF.

J is TRBJ2-7 and V is TRBV6-1, with TRBD1 identical over 9 bases. The CDR3 is made up of 16 amino acids. Germline CDR1 is MNHNS and CDR2 is SASEGT. After removal of 1 base from V and 5 bases from J, the junction contained 9 bases not matched to a gene. The chain's CDR3 is CASSEEPQGAGNEQYF. CDR3 nucleotides: TGTGCCAGCAGTGAAGAACCACAGGGGGCGGGCAACGAGCAGTACTTC.